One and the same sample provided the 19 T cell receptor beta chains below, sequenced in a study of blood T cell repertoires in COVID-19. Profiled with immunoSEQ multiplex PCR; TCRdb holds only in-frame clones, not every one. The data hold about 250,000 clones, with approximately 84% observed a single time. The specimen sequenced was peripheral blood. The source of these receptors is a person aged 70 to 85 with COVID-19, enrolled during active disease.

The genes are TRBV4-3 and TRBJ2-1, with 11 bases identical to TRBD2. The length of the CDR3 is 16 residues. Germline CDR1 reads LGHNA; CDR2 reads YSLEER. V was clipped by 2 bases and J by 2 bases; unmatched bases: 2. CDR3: CASSQLLAGAYNEQFF. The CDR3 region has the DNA TGCGCCAGCAGCCAATTACTAGCGGGAGCCTACAATGAGCAGTTCTTC.

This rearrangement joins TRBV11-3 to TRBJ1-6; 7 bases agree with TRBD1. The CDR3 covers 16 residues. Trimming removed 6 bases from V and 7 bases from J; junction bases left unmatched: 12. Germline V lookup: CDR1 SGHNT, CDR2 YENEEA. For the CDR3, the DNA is TGTGCCAGCAGAACACAGAGGGACAGATTAAATTCACCCCTCCACTTT. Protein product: CASRTQRDRLNSPLHF.

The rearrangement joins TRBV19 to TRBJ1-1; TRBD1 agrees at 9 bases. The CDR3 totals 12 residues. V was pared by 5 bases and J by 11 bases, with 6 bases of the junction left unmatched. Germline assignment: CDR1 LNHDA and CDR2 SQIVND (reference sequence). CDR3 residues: CASSGDRVGAFF. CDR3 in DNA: TGTGCCAGTAGTGGGGACAGGGTGGGTGCTTTCTTT.

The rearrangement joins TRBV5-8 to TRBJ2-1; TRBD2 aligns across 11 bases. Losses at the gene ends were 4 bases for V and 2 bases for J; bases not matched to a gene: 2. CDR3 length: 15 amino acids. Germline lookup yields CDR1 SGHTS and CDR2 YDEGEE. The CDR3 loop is CASSQLAGAYNEQFF. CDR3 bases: TGTGCCAGCAGCCAACTAGCGGGGGCCTACAATGAGCAGTTCTTC.

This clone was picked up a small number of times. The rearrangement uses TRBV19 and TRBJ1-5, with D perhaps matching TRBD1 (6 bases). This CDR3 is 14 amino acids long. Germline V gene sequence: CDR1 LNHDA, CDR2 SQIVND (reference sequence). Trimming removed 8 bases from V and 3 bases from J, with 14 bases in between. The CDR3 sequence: CASRGGQYNQPQHF. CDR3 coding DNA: TGTGCCAGTCGAGGGGGACAATACAATCAGCCCCAGCATTTT. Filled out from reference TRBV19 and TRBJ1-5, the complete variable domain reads DGGITQSPKYLFRKEGQNVTLSCEQNLNHDAMYWYRQDPGQGLRLIYYSQIVNDFQKGDIAEGYSVSREKKESFPLTVTSAQKNPTAFYLCASRGGQYNQPQHFGDGTRLSIL.

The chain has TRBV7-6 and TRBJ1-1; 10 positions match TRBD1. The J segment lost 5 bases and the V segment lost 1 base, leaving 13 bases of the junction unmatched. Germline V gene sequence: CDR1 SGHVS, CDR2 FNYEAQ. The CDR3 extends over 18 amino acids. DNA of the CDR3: TGTGCCAGCAGCTTAGGTACGGCCCGACAGGGGGCGAAAACTGAAGCTTTCTTT. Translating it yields CASSLGTARQGAKTEAFF.

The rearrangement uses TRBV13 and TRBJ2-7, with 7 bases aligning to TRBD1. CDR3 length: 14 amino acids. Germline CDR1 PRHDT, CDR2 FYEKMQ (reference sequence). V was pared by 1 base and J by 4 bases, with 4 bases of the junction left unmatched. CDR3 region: CASSLVKGAYEQYF. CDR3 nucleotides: TGTGCCAGCAGCTTAGTTAAGGGGGCGTACGAGCAGTACTTC.

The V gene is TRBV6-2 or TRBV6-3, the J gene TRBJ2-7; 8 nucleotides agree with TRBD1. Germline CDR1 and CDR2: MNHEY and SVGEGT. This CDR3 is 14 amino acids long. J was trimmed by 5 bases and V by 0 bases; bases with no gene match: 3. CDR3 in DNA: TGTGCCAGCAGTTACTCTCAGGGGGCGGACGAGCAGTACTTC. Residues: CASSYSQGADEQYF.

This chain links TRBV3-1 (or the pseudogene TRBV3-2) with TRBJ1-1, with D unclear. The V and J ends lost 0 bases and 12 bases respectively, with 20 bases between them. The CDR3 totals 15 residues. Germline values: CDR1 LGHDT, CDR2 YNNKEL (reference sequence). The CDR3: CASSQDRAASRETFF. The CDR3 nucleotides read TGTGCCAGCAGCCAAGATCGGGCAGCCTCGCGGGAGACTTTCTTT.

In nucleotides, the CDR3 is TGTGCCAGTAGTTCGACAGGCTCAGAGACCCAGTACTTC. Translating it yields CASSSTGSETQYF. V usage is TRBV19 and J usage is TRBJ2-5; D may be TRBD1 (6 bases). V was trimmed by 5 bases and J by 4 bases, leaving 11 bases between them. Germline CDR1 reads LNHDA; CDR2 reads SQIVND (reference sequence). The CDR3 spans 13 residues.

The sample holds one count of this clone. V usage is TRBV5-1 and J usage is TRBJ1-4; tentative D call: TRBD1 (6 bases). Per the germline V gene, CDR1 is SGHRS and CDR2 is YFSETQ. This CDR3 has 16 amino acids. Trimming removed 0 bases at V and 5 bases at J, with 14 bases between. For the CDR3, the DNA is TGCGCCAGCAGCTTGGCGGGGGGCGCTCAGAATGAAAAACTGTTTTTT. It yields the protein CASSLAGGAQNEKLFF.

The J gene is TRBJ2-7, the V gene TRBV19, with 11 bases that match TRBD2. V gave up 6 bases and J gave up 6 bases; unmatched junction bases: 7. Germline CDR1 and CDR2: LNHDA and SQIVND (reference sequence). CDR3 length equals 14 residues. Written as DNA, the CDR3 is TGTGCCAGTAGCACGACTAGCGGGATTTCCGAGCAGTACTTC. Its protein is CASSTTSGISEQYF. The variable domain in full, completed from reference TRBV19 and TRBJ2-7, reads DGGITQSPKYLFRKEGQNVTLSCEQNLNHDAMYWYRQDPGQGLRLIYYSQIVNDFQKGDIAEGYSVSREKKESFPLTVTSAQKNPTAFYLCASSTTSGISEQYFGPGTRLTVT.

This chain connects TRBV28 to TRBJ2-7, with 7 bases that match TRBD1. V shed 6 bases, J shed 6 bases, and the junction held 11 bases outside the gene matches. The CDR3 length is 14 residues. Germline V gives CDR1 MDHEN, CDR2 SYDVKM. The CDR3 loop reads CASRSQGRLGEQYF. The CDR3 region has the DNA TGTGCCAGCAGGTCACAGGGGCGTTTAGGCGAGCAGTACTTC.

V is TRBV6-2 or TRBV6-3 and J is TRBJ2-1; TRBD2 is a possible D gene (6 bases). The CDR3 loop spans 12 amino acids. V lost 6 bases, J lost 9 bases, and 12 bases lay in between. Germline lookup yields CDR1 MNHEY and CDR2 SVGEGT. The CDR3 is CASSLGGVEQFF. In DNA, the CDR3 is TGTGCCAGCAGCTTGGGCGGGGTTGAGCAGTTCTTC.

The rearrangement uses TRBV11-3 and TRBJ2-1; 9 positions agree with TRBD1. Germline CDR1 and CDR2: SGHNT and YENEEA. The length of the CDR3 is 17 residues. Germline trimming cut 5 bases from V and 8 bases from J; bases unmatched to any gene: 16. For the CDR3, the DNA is TGTGCCAGCAGCCCAGGGACAGGGACACTACGGGACGATGAGCAGTTCTTC. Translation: CASSPGTGTLRDDEQFF.

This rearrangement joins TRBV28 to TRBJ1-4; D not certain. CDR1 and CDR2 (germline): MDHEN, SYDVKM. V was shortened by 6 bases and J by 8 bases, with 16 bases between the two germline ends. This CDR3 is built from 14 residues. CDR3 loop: CASSNGGEREKLFF. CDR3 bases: TGTGCCAGCAGCAACGGCGGGGAGCGCGAAAAACTGTTTTTT. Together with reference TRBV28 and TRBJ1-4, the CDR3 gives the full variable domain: DVKVTQSSRYLVKRTGEKVFLECVQDMDHENMFWYRQDPGLGLRLIYFSYDVKMKEKGDIPEGYSVSREKKERFSLILESASTNQTSMYLCASSNGGEREKLFFGSGTQLSVL.

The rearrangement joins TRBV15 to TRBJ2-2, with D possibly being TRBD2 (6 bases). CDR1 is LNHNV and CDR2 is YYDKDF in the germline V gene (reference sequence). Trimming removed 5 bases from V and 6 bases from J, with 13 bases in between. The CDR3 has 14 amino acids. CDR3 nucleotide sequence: TGTGCCACCAGCTTGCGGAGCGGGTCCGGGGAGCTGTTTTTT. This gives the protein CATSLRSGSGELFF.

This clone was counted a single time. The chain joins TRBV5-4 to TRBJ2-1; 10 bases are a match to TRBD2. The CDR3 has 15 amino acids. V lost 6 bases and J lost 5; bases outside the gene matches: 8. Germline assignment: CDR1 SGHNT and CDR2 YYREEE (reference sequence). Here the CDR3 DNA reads TGTGCCAGCACCCGAGCGGGGGGGCCTAACAATGAGCAGTTCTTC. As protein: CASTRAGGPNNEQFF. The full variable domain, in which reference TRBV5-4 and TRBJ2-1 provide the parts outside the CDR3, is ETGVTQSPTHLIKTRGQQVTLRCSSQSGHNTVSWYQQALGQGPQFIFQYYREEENGRGNFPPRFSGLQFPNYSSELNVNALELDDSALYLCASTRAGGPNNEQFFGPGTRLTVL.

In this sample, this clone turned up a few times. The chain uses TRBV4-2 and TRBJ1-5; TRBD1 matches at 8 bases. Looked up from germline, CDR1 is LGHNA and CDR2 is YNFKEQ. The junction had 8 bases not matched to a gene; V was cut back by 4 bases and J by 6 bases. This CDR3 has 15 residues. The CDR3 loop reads CASSPETGAAQPQHF. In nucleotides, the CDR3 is TGTGCCAGCAGCCCAGAGACAGGGGCTGCTCAGCCCCAGCATTTT.